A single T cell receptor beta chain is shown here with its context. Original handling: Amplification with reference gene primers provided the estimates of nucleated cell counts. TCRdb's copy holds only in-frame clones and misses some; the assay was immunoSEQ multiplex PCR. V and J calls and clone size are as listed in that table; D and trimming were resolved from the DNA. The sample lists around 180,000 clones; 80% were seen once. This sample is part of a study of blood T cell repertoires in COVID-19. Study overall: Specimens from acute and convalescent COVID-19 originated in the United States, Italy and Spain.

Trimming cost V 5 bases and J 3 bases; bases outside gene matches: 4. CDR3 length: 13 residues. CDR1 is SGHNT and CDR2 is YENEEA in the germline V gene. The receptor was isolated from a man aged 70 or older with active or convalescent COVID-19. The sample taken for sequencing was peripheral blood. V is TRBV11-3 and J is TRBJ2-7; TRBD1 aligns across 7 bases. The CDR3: CASSRGQNYEQYF. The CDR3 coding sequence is TGTGCCAGCAGCCGGGGACAGAACTACGAGCAGTACTTC.